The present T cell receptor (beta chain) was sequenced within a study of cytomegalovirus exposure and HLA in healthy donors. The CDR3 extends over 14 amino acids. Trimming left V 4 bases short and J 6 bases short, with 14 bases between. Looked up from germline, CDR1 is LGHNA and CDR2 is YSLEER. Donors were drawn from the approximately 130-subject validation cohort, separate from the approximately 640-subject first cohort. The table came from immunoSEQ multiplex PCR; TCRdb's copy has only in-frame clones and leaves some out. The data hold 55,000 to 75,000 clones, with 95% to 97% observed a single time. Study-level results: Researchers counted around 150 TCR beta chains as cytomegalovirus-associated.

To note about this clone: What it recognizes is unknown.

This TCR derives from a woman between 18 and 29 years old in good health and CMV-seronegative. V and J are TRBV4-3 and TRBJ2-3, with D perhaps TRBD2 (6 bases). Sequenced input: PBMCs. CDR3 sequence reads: CASSLGGVGDTQYF. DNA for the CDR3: TGCGCCAGCAGCCTCGGCGGGGTAGGGGATACGCAGTATTTT.